This TCR beta chain appears in the sequencing data of a study of blood T cell repertoires in COVID-19. Allocation to cohorts depended on clinical history reported by the participants. Measured with immunoSEQ multiplex PCR; TCRdb has only the in-frame clones, and not every one. The profile covers hundreds of thousands of clones, with about 88% appearing a single time and 2% to 2.5% taken by the ten largest. The sequencing input was PBMCs or T cells enriched from blood (not recorded which). The sequence came from a woman in her fifties or sixties in a cohort exposed to, infected with or recovered from COVID-19 (not recorded which).

The CDR3 DNA sequence: TGTGCCTGGAGTGGACAGGGGCGCATATATGGCTACACCTTC. It specifies CAWSGQGRIYGYTF. V usage is TRBV30 and J usage is TRBJ1-2; 8 bases line up with TRBD1. CDR1 is GTSNPN and CDR2 is SVGIG in the germline V gene (reference sequence). With V trimmed by 1 base and J by 5 bases, 6 bases remained unmatched. CDR3 length: 14 residues.